These 4 T cell receptor beta chains came from one sample sequenced in a study of T cell repertoires in cytomegalovirus infection. These receptors' antigens are unknown. From the reads, TCRdb called clonotypes with MiXCR, one entry per CDR3 protein. The table shows more than 45,000 distinct CDR3 sequences, with 20% occurring only once. Sample: CD8+ T cells from cultured PBMCs, taken from culture after CMV antigen stimulation. The receptor set was obtained from a human donor in good health (CMV status not recorded). Some clones in this sample may be carry-over from other donors' samples.

This clonotype was found a few times. The genes are TRBV6-6 and TRBJ2-3, with D possibly TRBD2 on 6 matching bases. CDR1 is MNHNY and CDR2 is SVGAGI in the germline V gene (reference sequence). Trimming took off 6 bases at V and 2 bases at J, with 15 bases between the two ends. The CDR3 extends over 15 amino acids. The CDR3 DNA reads as TGTGCCAGCAGCCTGACGCGGGGCCACACAGATACGCAGTATTTT. Translation gives CASSLTRGHTDTQYF.

This clonotype was counted a few times. The CDR3 region has the DNA TGCAGTGCTAGTCCGACAGGGTCTGGAAACACCATATATTTT. It specifies CSASPTGSGNTIYF. The gene calls are TRBV20-1 and TRBJ1-3, with 7 bases aligning to TRBD1. Looked up from germline, CDR1 is DFQATT and CDR2 is SNEGSKA (reference sequence). The CDR3 spans 14 residues. J gave up 1 base and V 3 bases, and 3 bases lay outside the gene matches.

This clonotype occurred a few times. The J gene is TRBJ1-1, the V gene TRBV18; 9 bases match TRBD1. J gave up 7 bases and V 3 bases, and 3 bases lay outside the gene matches. The CDR3 extends over 13 amino acids. The germline V gene has CDR1 KGHSH and CDR2 LQKENI. CDR3 region: CASSPDRGNEAFF. CDR3 coding DNA: TGTGCCAGCTCACCGGACAGGGGAAATGAAGCTTTCTTT.

This clonotype turned up a few times. V and J are TRBV7-6 and TRBJ2-2, with D possibly matching TRBD2 (5 bases). The length of the CDR3 is 14 residues. V shed 7 bases and J shed 1 base, with 10 bases lying between them. CDR1 is SGHVS and CDR2 is FNYEAQ in the germline V gene. The CDR3 region is CASTSGVNTGELFF. CDR3 DNA sequence: TGTGCCAGCACCAGCGGCGTGAACACCGGGGAGCTGTTTTTT. Complete variable domain (other parts from reference TRBV7-6 and TRBJ2-2): GAGVSQSPRYKVTKRGQDVALRCDPISGHVSLYWYRQALGQGPEFLTYFNYEAQQDKSGLPNDRFSAERPEGSISTLTIQRTEQRDSAMYRCASTSGVNTGELFFGEGSRLTVL.